This T cell receptor beta chain was observed in a study of blood T cell repertoires in COVID-19. In the original workflow: Amplifying reference gene primers gave estimates of nucleated cell counts. Measured with immunoSEQ multiplex PCR; TCRdb has only the in-frame clones, and not every one. V and J calls and clone size are those listed in that table; D and trimming were worked out from the DNA. The table has about 190,000 clones, about 86% seen once. The CDR3 extends over 13 amino acids. V trimming: 2 bases; J trimming: 5 bases; junction bases outside the gene matches: 2. Source material: peripheral blood. This TCR was recovered from a man in his thirties or forties with active or convalescent COVID-19. The V and J genes are TRBV12-3 or TRBV12-4 and TRBJ1-2; 7 bases are shared with TRBD1. For the CDR3, the DNA is TGTGCCAGCAGTTTAATGACAGGGTATGGCTACACCTTC. Protein product: CASSLMTGYGYTF.